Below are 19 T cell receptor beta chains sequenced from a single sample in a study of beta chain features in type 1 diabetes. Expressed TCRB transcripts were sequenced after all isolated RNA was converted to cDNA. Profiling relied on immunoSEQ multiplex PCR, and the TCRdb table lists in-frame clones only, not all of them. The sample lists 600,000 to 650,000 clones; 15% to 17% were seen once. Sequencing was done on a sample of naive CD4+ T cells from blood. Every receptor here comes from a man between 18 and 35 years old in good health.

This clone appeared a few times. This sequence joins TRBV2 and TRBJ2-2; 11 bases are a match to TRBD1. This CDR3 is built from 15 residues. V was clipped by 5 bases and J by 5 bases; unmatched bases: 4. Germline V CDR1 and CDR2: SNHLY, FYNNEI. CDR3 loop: CASSRDRGRTGELFF. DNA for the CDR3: TGTGCCAGCAGTCGGGACAGGGGGAGAACCGGGGAGCTGTTTTTT.

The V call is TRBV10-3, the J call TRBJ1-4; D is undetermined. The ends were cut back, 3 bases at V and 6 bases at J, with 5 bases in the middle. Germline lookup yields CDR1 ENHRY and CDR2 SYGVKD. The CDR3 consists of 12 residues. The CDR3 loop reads CAISDQDEKLFF. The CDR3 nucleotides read TGTGCCATCAGTGACCAGGATGAAAAACTGTTTTTT.

The CDR3 loop reads CASSVPPTRYYEQYF. CDR3 nucleotide sequence: TGTGCCAGCAGCGTACCCCCAACCCGGTACTACGAGCAGTACTTC. The chain joins TRBV9 to TRBJ2-7; the D is unclear. The CDR3 consists of 15 residues. V was pared by 1 base and J by 3 bases, with 14 bases between. Germline loops: CDR1 SGDLS, CDR2 YYNGEE.

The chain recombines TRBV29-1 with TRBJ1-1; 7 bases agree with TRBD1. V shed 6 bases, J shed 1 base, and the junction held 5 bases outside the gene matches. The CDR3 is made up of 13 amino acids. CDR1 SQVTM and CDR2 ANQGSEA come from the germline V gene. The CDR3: CSVRRDRNTEAFF. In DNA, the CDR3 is TGCAGCGTCCGCCGGGACAGGAACACTGAAGCTTTCTTT.

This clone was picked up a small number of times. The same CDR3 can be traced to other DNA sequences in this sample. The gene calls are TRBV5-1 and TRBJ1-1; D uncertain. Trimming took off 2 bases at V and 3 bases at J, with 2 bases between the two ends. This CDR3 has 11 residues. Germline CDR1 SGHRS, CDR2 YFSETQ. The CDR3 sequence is CASSLDTEAFF. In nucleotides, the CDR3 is TGCGCCAGCAGCTTAGACACTGAAGCTTTCTTT.

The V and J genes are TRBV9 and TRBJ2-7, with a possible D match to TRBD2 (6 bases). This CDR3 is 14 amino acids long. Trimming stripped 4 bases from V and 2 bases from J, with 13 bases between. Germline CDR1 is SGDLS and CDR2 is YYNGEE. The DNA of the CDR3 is TGTGCCAGCAGCCCCCGTGGAGGGGCCTACGAGCAGTACTTC. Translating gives CASSPRGGAYEQYF.

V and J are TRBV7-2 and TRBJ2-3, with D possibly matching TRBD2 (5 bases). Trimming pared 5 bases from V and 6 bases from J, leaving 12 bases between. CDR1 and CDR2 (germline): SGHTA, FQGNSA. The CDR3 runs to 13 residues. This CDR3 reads CASSLTRSDTQYF. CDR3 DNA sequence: TGTGCCAGCAGCCTTACTAGGTCTGATACGCAGTATTTT.

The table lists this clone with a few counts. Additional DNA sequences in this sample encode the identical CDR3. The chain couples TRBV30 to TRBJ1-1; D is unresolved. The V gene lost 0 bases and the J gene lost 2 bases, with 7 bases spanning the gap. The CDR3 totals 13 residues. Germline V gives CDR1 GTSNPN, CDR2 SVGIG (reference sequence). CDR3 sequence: CAWSVQANTEAFF. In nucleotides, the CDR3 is TGTGCCTGGAGTGTACAAGCAAACACTGAAGCTTTCTTT.

CDR3 bases: TGTGCCTGGAGTATACCTCTTGGGACAGCCGAGCAGTACTTC. It encodes CAWSIPLGTAEQYF. V gene TRBV30 combines with J gene TRBJ2-7; 7 nucleotides line up with TRBD1. CDR3 length: 14 amino acids. The germline CDR1 and CDR2 sequences are GTSNPN and SVGIG (reference sequence). V lost 2 bases, J lost 6 bases, and 10 bases stayed unmatched.

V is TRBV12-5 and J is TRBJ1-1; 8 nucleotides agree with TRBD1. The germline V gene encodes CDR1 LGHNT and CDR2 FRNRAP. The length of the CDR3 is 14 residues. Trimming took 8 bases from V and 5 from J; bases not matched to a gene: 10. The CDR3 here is CASSTGGRTTEAFF. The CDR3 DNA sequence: TGTGCTAGTTCTACAGGGGGTAGGACGACTGAAGCTTTCTTT.

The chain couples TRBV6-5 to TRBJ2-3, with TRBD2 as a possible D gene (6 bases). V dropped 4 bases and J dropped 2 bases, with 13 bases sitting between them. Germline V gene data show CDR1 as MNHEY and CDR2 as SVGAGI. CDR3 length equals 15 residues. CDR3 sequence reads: CASSFPGATTDTQYF. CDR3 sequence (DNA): TGTGCCAGCAGTTTTCCGGGAGCTACCACAGATACGCAGTATTTT.

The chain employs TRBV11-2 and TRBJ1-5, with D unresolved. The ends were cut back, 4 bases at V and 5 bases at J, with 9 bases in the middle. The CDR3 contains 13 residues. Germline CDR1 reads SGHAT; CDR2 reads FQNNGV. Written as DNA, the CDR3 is TGTGCCAGCAGCTCGGCGGAGTATCAGCCCCAGCATTTT. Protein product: CASSSAEYQPQHF.

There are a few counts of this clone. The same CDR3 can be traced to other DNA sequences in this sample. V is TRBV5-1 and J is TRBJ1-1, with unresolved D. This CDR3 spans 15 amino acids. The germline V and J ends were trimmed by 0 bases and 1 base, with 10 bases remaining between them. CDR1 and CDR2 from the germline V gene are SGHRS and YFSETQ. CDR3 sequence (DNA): TGCGCCAGCAGCTTGGGAAGGACGGGGAACACTGAAGCTTTCTTT. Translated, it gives CASSLGRTGNTEAFF. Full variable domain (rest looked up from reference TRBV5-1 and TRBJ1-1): KAGVTQTPRYLIKTRGQQVTLSCSPISGHRSVSWYQQTPGQGLQFLFEYFSETQRNKGNFPGRFSGRQFSNSRSEMNVSTLELGDSALYLCASSLGRTGNTEAFFGQGTRLTVV.

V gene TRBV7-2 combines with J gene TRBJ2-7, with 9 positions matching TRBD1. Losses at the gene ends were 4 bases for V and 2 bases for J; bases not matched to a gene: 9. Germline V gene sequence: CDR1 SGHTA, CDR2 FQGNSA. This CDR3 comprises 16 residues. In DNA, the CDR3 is TGTGCCAGCAGCTCATGGGACAGGGCTAGGGCCTACGAGCAGTACTTC. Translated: CASSSWDRARAYEQYF.

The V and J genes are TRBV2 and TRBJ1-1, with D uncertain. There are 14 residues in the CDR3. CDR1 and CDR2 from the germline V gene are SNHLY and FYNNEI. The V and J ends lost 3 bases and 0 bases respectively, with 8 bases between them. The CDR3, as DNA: TGTGCCAGCAGTGAGGAAACGATGAACACTGAAGCTTTCTTT. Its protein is CASSEETMNTEAFF.

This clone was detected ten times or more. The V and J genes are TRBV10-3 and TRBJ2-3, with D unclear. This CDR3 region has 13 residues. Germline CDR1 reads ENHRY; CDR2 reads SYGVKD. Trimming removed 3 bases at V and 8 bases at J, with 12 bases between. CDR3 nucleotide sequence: TGTGCCATCAGTGAAGGTGACTTTGGTACGCAGTATTTT. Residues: CAISEGDFGTQYF.

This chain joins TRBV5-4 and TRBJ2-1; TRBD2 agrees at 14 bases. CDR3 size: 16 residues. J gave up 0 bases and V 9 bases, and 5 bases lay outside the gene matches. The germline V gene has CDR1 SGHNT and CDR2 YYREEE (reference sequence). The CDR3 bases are TGTGCCAACGGACTAGCGGGAGGTAGCTCCTACAATGAGCAGTTCTTC. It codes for CANGLAGGSSYNEQFF.

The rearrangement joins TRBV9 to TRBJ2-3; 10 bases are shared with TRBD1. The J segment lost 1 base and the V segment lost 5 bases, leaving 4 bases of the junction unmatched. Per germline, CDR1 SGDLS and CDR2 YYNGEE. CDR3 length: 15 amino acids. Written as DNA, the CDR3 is TGTGCCAGCAGGCCCGGGACAGGGGGCACAGATACGCAGTATTTT. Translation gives CASRPGTGGTDTQYF.

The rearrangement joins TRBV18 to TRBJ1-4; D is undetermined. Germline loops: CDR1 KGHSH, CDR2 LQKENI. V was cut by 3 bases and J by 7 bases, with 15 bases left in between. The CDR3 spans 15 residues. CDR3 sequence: CASSPGRLRIEKLFF. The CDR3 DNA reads TGTGCCAGCTCACCTGGCCGGCTCAGGATTGAAAAACTGTTTTTT.